This is a list of T cell receptor beta chains from one sample in a study of shared clonotypes between healthy human individuals. Measured with immunoSEQ multiplex PCR; TCRdb has only the in-frame clones, and not every one. The table includes 850,000 to 1,200,000 clones, roughly 75% detected once. The sequenced sample consisted of memory CD4+ T cells sorted from blood. All receptors derive from a young man in good health. Each CDR3 is given with its conserved first and last residue. The D gene is left open where the match is weak. The size of a clone is reported for some rows only, either as once, few or many, or as a class for expanded clones.

TRBJ2-5 | TRBV7-2 | NA | NA | CASSLGLRETQYF | TGTGCCAGCAGCCTAGGACTGAGGGAGACCCAGTACTTC
TRBJ2-7 | TRBV27 | NA | TRBD1 | CASSYGTGGGYEQYF | TGTGCCAGCAGTTATGGGACAGGGGGAGGCTACGAGCAGTACTTC
TRBJ2-7 | TRBV6-5 | NA | TRBD2 | CASGRASGTYEQYF | TGTGCCAGCGGCCGGGCTAGCGGAACTTACGAGCAGTACTTC
TRBJ2-6 | TRBV15 | NA | NA | CATSRRTSLKTGANVLTF | TGTGCCACCAGCAGAAGGACCTCTTTGAAGACTGGGGCCAACGTCCTGACTTTC
TRBJ2-7 | TRBV11-2 | few | NA | CASSLEGAGSWGEQYF | TGTGCCAGCAGCTTAGAGGGTGCGGGTTCCTGGGGGGAGCAGTACTTC
TRBJ2-7 | TRBV28 | NA | TRBD2 | CASRRGDGSSGEQYF | TGTGCCAGCAGACGGGGGGACGGCTCGTCTGGCGAGCAGTACTTC
TRBJ2-2 | TRBV19 | NA | NA | CASSIGSTGELFF | TGTGCCAGTAGTATCGGATCGACCGGGGAGCTGTTTTTT
TRBJ2-7 | TRBV10-2 | NA | NA | CASSGGMESEQYF | TGCGCCAGCAGTGGGGGGATGGAGTCCGAGCAGTACTTC
TRBJ2-3 | TRBV20-1 | NA | NA | CSARVDTQYF | TGCAGTGCTAGAGTAGATACGCAGTATTTT
TRBJ1-5 | TRBV11-2 | NA | NA | CASSRDNTFNQPQHF | TGTGCCAGCAGCCGGGACAATACGTTCAATCAGCCCCAGCATTTT
TRBJ2-7 | TRBV5-1 | NA | NA | CASSLTGPGTRGYEQYF | TGCGCCAGCAGCCTTACTGGTCCCGGGACACGCGGCTACGAGCAGTACTTC
TRBJ2-5 | TRBV4-3 | NA | TRBD2 | CASSQDFPSVGGETQYF | TGCGCCAGCAGCCAAGATTTCCCCTCGGTGGGGGGGGAGACCCAGTACTTC
TRBJ1-2 | TRBV14 | NA | NA | CATGGGDATNYGYTF | TGTGCCACGGGGGGAGGAGACGCTACAAACTATGGCTACACCTTC
TRBJ2-3 | TRBV11-2 | NA | NA | CASSQMLGDTQYF | TGTGCCAGCAGCCAGATGTTGGGAGATACGCAGTATTTT
TRBJ1-1 | TRBV11-2 | NA | NA | CASGTQGNTEAFF | TGTGCCAGCGGAACTCAGGGGAACACTGAAGCTTTCTTT
TRBJ2-5 | TRBV6-6 | NA | NA | CASSYAYGEPQETQYF | TGTGCCAGCAGTTACGCGTACGGGGAGCCCCAAGAGACCCAGTACTTC
TRBJ1-2 | TRBV10-3 | NA | NA | CAISGMGLDYGYTF | TGTGCCATCAGTGGTATGGGGCTGGACTATGGCTACACCTTC